This paragraph covers one TCR beta chain sequence. This sample is part of a study of blood T cell repertoires in COVID-19. At the level of the study: The analysed material was cDNA or gDNA that came from T cells, B-cell-depleted T cells, or PBMCs.

V lost 4 bases, J lost 2 bases, and 2 bases stayed unmatched. Germline CDR1 is SGHNT and CDR2 is YYREEE (reference sequence). This CDR3 contains 13 residues. Recovered status applied to Cohort 3 donors who had two consecutive negative PCRs. It also applied to those with clearance or with symptom resolution. Measured with immunoSEQ multiplex PCR; TCRdb has only the in-frame clones, and not every one. This sample has a few hundred thousand clones, with roughly four fifths found just once. This TCR was sampled from a woman between 50 and 59 years old who had recovered from COVID-19. J is TRBJ2-7 and V is TRBV5-4; 8 bases line up with TRBD1. Source material: PBMCs or T cells enriched from blood (not recorded which). As DNA, the CDR3 is TGTGCCAGCAGCCAGGACAGGGCCTACGAGCAGTACTTC. This codes for CASSQDRAYEQYF.